This is a list of T cell receptor beta chains from one sample in a study of T cells after yellow fever vaccination. TCRdb ran MiXCR on the 5' RACE reads and lists one entry per CDR3 protein. The sample includes about 580,000 distinct CDR3 sequences, approximately 16% of them seen just once. Sequenced here: PBMCs, sampled 5 days after the first yellow fever vaccination. These receptors were obtained from a man younger than 35 who received the YFV17D yellow fever vaccine. Each CDR3 is given with its conserved first and last residue. The D gene is left open where the match is weak. The size field is filled for only some rows; it gives once, few, many or a size class.

>TRBJ1-6|14|TRBV9|few|NA
TGTGCCAGCAGCGCAGGGACTGTGGGATCACCCCTCCACTTT
CASSAGTVGSPLHF
>TRBJ2-2|14|TRBV12-3/TRBV12-4|few|TRBD1
TGTGCCAGCAGTTCTGACAGGGAGACCGGGGAGCTGTTTTTT
CASSSDRETGELFF
>TRBJ1-5|14|TRBV5-1|NA|TRBD1
TGCGCCAGCAGCCCAGGGGGGGGTATTCAGCCCCAGCATTTT
CASSPGGGIQPQHF
>TRBJ1-3|15|TRBV28|many|NA
TGTGCCAGCAGTTATCTGGGGGGGGCTGGAAACACCATATATTTT
CASSYLGGAGNTIYF
>TRBJ2-1|19|TRBV21-1|NA|NA
TGTGCCAGCAGCAAAAGGTCAGCGGGGGGACCAAGCTCCTACAATGAGCAGTTCTTC
CASSKRSAGGPSSYNEQFF
>TRBJ2-1|14|TRBV20-1|many|NA
TGCAGTGCTAGGGAGGGCTCCAACCCCGCTGAGCAGTTCTTC
CSAREGSNPAEQFF
>TRBJ2-2|13|TRBV7-3|NA|NA
TGTGCCAGCAGCCAATTCCGGAGAGGGGAGCTGTTTTTT
CASSQFRRGELFF
>TRBJ2-5|14|TRBV5-1|few|NA
TGCGCCAGCAGCTTCCCGGACCCACAAGAGACCCAGTACTTC
CASSFPDPQETQYF
>TRBJ2-2|15|TRBV5-1|NA|NA
TGCGCCAGCAGCTTTTTGGAAGCGAACACCGGGGAGCTGTTTTTT
CASSFLEANTGELFF
>TRBJ2-3|15|TRBV5-1|NA|TRBD2
TGCGCCAGCAGACAACATAGCGGGGCCCCGGATACGCAGTATTTT
CASRQHSGAPDTQYF
>TRBJ2-5|11|TRBV6-1|NA|NA
TGTGCCAGCTGGAGGCCGGAGACCCAGTACTTC
CASWRPETQYF
>TRBJ1-1|15|TRBV29-1|few|NA
TGCAGCGTTGGTGGGGTGAGGGGCAAGAACACTGAAGCTTTCTTT
CSVGGVRGKNTEAFF
>TRBJ2-3|12|TRBV18|few|NA
TGTGCCAGCTCACCCGGAAGACATACGCAGTATTTT
CASSPGRHTQYF
>TRBJ1-2|14|TRBV4-1|few|NA
TGCGCCAGCAGCCCACGAGTCAGAGGCTATGGCTACACCTTC
CASSPRVRGYGYTF
>TRBJ1-1|14|TRBV6-2/TRBV6-3|few|NA
TGTGCCAGCACCGCACAGGGAGGTTACACTGAAGCTTTCTTT
CASTAQGGYTEAFF
>TRBJ2-3|14|TRBV12-3/TRBV12-4|NA|TRBD1
TGTGCCAGCACCGTACAGGGGGGAGGAGATACGCAGTATTTT
CASTVQGGGDTQYF
>TRBJ1-2|15|TRBV7-8|few|NA
TGTGCCAGCAGCCCACCGGCAGGGTTAGGCTATGGCTACACCTTC
CASSPPAGLGYGYTF
>TRBJ2-1|13|TRBV29-1|NA|TRBD2
TGCAGCGTAGCCGGGACTATGGGATATGAGCAGTTCTTC
CSVAGTMGYEQFF
>TRBJ2-3|14|TRBV9|few|TRBD2
TGTGCCAGCAGCGTAGGGACTAGTTCAGATACGCAGTATTTT
CASSVGTSSDTQYF
>TRBJ2-1|17|TRBV4-3|few|TRBD2
TGCGCCAGCAGCCAAGATTCATTGCGGGGGGGCAGGAATGAGCAGTTCTTC
CASSQDSLRGGRNEQFF
>TRBJ2-3|13|TRBV20-1|NA|NA
TGCAGTGCTAGACGGACGGGCTCAGATACGCAGTATTTT
CSARRTGSDTQYF
>TRBJ1-1|12|TRBV28|few|NA
TGTGCCAGCAGTTCTCGGGCCACTGAAGCTTTCTTT
CASSSRATEAFF
>TRBJ2-5|13|TRBV20-1|few|TRBD1
TGCAGTGCCACCCCGGGACAGCAAGAGACCCAGTACTTC
CSATPGQQETQYF
>TRBJ2-3|15|TRBV4-1|NA|NA
TGCGCCAGCAGCCAAGAATCTAGGGAGTCAGATACGCAGTATTTT
CASSQESRESDTQYF
>TRBJ2-1|17|TRBV14|NA|TRBD1
TGTGCCAGCAGCCCTCTGCCCTACAGGGGGCTCTACAATGAGCAGTTCTTC
CASSPLPYRGLYNEQFF
>TRBJ2-4|16|TRBV5-4|NA|TRBD1
TGTGCCAGCAGCTTGGACAGGGGTAGGACCAAAAACATTCAGTACTTC
CASSLDRGRTKNIQYF
>TRBJ1-1|14|TRBV7-9|few|NA
TGTGCCAGCAGCTCGGACTCGAGAGGCCCAAAAGCTTTCTTT
CASSSDSRGPKAFF
>TRBJ2-3|12|TRBV7-2|few|TRBD1
TGTGCCAGCAGCTTATCAGGGGGTACGCAGTATTTT
CASSLSGGTQYF
>TRBJ2-2|13|TRBV2|NA|NA
TGTGCCAGCAGCGAAGACGGCGCCGGGGAGCTGTTTTTT
CASSEDGAGELFF
>TRBJ1-2|13|TRBV27|few|NA
TGTGCCACCCGGGGCGGGGGCTCTAACGGCTACACCTTC
CATRGGGSNGYTF
>TRBJ1-1|12|TRBV2|NA|NA
TGTGCCAGCAGTTTCGGGGCATTAGGAGCTTTCTTT
CASSFGALGAFF
>TRBJ2-5|16|TRBV11-2|few|TRBD1
TGTGCCAGCAGCTTACCCCTTCGGACAGGGGCCTTTCGACAGTACTTC
CASSLPLRTGAFRQYF
>TRBJ2-1|14|TRBV6-2/TRBV6-3|NA|NA
TGTGCCAGCAGTATCCCAAGCGGGTACAATGAGCAGTTCTTC
CASSIPSGYNEQFF
>TRBJ2-2|14|TRBV5-1|medium-sized|NA
TGCGCCAGCAGCTCCCCCACAAACACCGGGGAGCTGTTTTTT
CASSSPTNTGELFF
>TRBJ2-7|15|TRBV5-1|few|NA
TGCGCCAGCAGCTTGTCGGTGATGAGCTCCTACGAGCAGTACTTC
CASSLSVMSSYEQYF
>TRBJ2-3|11|TRBV7-3|few|NA
TGTGCCAGCAGCTTAGGGAGCAAGCAGTATTTT
CASSLGSKQYF